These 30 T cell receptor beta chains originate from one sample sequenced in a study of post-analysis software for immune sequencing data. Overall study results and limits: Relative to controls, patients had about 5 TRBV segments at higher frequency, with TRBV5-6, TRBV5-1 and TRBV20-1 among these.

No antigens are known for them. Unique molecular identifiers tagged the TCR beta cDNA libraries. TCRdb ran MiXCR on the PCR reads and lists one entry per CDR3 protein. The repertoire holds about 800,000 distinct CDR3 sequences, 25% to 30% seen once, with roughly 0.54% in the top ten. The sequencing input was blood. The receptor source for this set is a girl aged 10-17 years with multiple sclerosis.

This CDR3 is CASSFRENEQFF. CDR3 nucleotide sequence: TGCGCCAGCAGCTTCAGGGAGAATGAGCAGTTCTTC. This rearrangement joins TRBV5-1 to TRBJ2-1, with D possibly being TRBD1 or TRBD2 (5 bases each). Germline assignment: CDR1 SGHRS and CDR2 YFSETQ. The CDR3 is 12 amino acids. With 2 bases removed from V and 7 bases from J, the gap between germline ends came to 7 bases.

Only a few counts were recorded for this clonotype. CDR3 in amino acids: CASSAAGRYEQYF. The CDR3 DNA sequence: TGTGCCAGCAGCGCCGCGGGCCGCTACGAGCAGTACTTC. The gene calls are TRBV27 and TRBJ2-7, with D possibly matching TRBD2 (5 bases). V lost 6 bases to trimming and J lost 3 bases, with 12 bases between them. CDR3 size: 13 residues. The V gene's germline CDR1 is MNHEY and CDR2 SMNVEV (reference sequence).

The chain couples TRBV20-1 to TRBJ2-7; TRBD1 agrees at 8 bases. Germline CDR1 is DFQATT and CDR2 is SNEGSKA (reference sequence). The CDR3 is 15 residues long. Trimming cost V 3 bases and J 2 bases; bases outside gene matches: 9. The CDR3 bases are TGCAGTGCTAGGGATCCTGGGGACAGGACCTACGAGCAGTACTTC. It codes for CSARDPGDRTYEQYF.

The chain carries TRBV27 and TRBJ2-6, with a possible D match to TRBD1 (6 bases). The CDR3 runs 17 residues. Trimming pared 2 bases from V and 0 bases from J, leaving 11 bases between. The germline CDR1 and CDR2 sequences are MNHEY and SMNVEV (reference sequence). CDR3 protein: CASSLQGPNSGANVLTF. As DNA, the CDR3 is TGTGCCAGCAGTTTACAGGGGCCGAACTCTGGGGCCAACGTCCTGACTTTC.

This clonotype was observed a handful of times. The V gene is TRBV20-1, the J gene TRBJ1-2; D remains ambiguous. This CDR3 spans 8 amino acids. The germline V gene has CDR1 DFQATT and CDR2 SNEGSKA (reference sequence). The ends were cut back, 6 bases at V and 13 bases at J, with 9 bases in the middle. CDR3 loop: CSAPVGTF. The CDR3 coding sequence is TGCAGTGCACCCGTGGGCACCTTC.

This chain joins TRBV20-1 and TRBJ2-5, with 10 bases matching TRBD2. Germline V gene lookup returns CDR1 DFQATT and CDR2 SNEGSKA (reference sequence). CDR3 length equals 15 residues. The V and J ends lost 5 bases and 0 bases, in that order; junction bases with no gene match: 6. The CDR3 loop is CSALPLAGDQETQYF. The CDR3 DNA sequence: TGCAGTGCTCTTCCCCTAGCGGGAGACCAAGAGACCCAGTACTTC.

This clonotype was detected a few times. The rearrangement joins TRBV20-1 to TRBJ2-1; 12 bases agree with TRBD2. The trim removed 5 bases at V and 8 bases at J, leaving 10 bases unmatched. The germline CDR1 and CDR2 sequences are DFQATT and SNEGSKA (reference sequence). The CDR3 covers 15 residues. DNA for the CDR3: TGCAGTGCTGACGGAGGACTAGCGGGATCCGATGAGCAGTTCTTC. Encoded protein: CSADGGLAGSDEQFF.

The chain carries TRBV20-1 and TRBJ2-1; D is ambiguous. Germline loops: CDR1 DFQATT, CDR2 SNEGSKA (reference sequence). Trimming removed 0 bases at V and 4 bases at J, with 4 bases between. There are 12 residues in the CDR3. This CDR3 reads CSARELYNEQFF. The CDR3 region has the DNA TGCAGTGCTAGAGAACTGTACAATGAGCAGTTCTTC.

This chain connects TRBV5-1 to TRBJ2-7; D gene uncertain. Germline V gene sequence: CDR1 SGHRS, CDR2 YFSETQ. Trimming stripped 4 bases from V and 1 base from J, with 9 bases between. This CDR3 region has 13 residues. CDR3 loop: CASSHDLSYEQYF. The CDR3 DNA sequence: TGCGCCAGCAGCCACGACCTTTCCTACGAGCAGTACTTC.

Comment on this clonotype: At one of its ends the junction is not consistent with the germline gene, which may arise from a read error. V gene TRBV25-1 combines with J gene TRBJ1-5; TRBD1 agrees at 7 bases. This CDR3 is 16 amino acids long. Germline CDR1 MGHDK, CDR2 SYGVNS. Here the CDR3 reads CTSSVSGTDSNQPQHF. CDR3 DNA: TGTACCAGCAGTGTATCCGGGACAGATAGCAATCAGCCCCAGCATTTT.

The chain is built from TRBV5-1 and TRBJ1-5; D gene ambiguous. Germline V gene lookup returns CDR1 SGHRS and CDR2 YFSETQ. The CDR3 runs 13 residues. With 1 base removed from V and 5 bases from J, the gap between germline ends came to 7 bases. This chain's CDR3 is CASSLSLDQPQHF. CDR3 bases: TGCGCCAGCAGCTTGTCTCTGGATCAGCCCCAGCATTTT.

CDR3 nucleotides: TGCGCCAGCAGCCAACCGCACGCCGGGACCTTGGGCATAGATACGCAGTATTTT. Protein: CASSQPHAGTLGIDTQYF. J is TRBJ2-3 and V is TRBV4-3, with D perhaps TRBD1 or TRBD2 (5 bases each). V was trimmed by 2 bases and J by 5 bases, leaving 23 bases between them. This CDR3 region has 18 residues. Germline V CDR1 and CDR2: LGHNA, YSLEER.

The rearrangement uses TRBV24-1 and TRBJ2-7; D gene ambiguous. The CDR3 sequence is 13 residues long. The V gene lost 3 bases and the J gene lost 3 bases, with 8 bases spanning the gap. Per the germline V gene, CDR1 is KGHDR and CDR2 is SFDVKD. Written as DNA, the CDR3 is TGTGCCACCAGTGATGGGGTGAACTACGAGCAGTACTTC. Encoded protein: CATSDGVNYEQYF.

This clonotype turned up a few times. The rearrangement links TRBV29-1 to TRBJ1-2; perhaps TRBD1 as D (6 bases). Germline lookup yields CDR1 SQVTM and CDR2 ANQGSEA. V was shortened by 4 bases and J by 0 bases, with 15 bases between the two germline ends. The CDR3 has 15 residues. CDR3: CSVAGGQTTNYGYTF. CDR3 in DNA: TGCAGCGTTGCTGGGGGGCAGACCACTAACTATGGCTACACCTTC.

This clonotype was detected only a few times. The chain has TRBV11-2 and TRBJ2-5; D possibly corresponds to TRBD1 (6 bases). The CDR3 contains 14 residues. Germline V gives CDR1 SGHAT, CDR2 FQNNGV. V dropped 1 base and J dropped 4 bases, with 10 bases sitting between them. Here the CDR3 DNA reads TGTGCCAGCAGCTTAGGGAGGACAGTAGAGACCCAGTACTTC. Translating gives CASSLGRTVETQYF.

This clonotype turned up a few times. CDR3 bases: TGTGCCAGCAGCCCCCGCGAGGGGCTTGAAAAACTGTTTTTT. Translation: CASSPREGLEKLFF. V and J are TRBV7-8 and TRBJ1-4; tentatively, D is TRBD1 (5 bases). Germline V gene sequence: CDR1 SGHVS, CDR2 FQNEAQ. This CDR3 is 14 amino acids long. The V end lost 5 bases, the J end lost 7 bases, and 14 bases lay between the germline ends. Full variable domain (rest looked up from reference TRBV7-8 and TRBJ1-4): GAGVSQSPRYKVAKRGQDVALRCDPISGHVSLFWYQQALGQGPEFLTYFQNEAQLDKSGLPSDRFFAERPEGSVSTLKIQRTQQEDSAVYLCASSPREGLEKLFFGSGTQLSVL.

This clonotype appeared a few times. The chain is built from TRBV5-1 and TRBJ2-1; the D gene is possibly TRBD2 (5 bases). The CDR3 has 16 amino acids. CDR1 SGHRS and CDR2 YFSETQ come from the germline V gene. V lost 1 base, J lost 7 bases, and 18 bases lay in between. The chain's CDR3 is CASSLLPGTGGNEQFF. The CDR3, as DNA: TGCGCCAGCAGCTTGCTTCCGGGAACGGGTGGGAATGAGCAGTTCTTC.

The CDR3 loop reads CSAPQPLGYTF. CDR3 bases: TGCAGTGCTCCCCAACCATTGGGCTACACCTTC. The V call is TRBV20-1, the J call TRBJ1-2; D unresolved. The V gene's germline CDR1 is DFQATT and CDR2 SNEGSKA (reference sequence). V lost 5 bases to trimming and J lost 8 bases, with 12 bases between them. CDR3 size: 11 residues.

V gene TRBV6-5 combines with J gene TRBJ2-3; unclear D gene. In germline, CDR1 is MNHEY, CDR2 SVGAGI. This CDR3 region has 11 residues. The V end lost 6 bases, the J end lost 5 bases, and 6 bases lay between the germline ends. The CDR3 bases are TGTGCCAGCAGGAAACAAGATACGCAGTATTTT. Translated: CASRKQDTQYF.

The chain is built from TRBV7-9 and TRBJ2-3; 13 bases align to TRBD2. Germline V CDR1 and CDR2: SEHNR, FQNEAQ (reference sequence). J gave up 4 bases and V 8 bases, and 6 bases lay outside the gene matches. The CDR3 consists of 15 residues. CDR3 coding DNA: TGTGCCAGCGGTCAACTAGCGGGAGGGTCAGATACGCAGTATTTT. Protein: CASGQLAGGSDTQYF.

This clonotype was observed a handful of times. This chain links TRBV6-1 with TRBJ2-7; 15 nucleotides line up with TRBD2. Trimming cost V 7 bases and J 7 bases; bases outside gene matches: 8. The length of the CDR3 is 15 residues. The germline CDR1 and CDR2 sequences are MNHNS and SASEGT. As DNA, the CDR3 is TGTGCCAGCACCTCGGGACTAGCGGGGGGAGTAGAGCAGTACTTC. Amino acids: CASTSGLAGGVEQYF.

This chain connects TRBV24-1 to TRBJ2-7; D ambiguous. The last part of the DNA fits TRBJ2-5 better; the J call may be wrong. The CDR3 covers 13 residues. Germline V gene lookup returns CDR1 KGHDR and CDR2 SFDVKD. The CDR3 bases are TGTGCCACCAGTGATTCTGGAAGAGAGACCCAGTACTTC. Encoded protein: CATSDSGRETQYF.

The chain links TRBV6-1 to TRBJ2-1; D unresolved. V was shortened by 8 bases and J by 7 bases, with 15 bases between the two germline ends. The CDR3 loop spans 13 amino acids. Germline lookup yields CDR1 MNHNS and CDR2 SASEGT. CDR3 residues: CASPINTGNEQFF. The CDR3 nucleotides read TGTGCCAGCCCCATCAACACTGGGAATGAGCAGTTCTTC.

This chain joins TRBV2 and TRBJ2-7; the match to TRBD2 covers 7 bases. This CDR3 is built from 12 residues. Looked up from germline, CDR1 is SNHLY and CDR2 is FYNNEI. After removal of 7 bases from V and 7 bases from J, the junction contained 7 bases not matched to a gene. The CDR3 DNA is TGTGCCAGCACCTCCTACGGGGGGGAGCAGTACTTC. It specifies CASTSYGGEQYF.

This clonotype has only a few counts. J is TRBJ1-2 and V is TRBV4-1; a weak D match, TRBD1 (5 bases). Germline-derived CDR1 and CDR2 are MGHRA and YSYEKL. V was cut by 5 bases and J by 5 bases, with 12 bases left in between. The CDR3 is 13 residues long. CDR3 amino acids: CASSAGPPYGYTF. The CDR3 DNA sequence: TGCGCCAGCAGCGCAGGGCCCCCTTATGGCTACACCTTC.

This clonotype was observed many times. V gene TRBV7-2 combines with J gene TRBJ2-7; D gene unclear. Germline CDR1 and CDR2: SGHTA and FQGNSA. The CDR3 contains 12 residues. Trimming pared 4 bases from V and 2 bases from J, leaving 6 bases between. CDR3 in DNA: TGTGCCAGCAGCTCCTCCCCCTACGAGCAGTACTTC. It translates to CASSSSPYEQYF. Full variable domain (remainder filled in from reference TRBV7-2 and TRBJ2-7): GAGVSQSPSNKVTEKGKDVELRCDPISGHTALYWYRQSLGQGLEFLIYFQGNSAPDKSGLPSDRFSAERTGGSVSTLTIQRTQQEDSAVYLCASSSSPYEQYFGPGTRLTVT.

CDR3 sequence reads: CATSPSGGGSYNEQFF. The CDR3 DNA reads TGTGCCACCAGTCCTAGCGGGGGCGGCTCCTACAATGAGCAGTTCTTC. The chain has TRBV24-1 and TRBJ2-1, with 10 bases matching TRBD2. The germline V gene has CDR1 KGHDR and CDR2 SFDVKD. Germline trimming cut 6 bases from V and 0 bases from J; bases unmatched to any gene: 4. The CDR3 runs 16 residues.

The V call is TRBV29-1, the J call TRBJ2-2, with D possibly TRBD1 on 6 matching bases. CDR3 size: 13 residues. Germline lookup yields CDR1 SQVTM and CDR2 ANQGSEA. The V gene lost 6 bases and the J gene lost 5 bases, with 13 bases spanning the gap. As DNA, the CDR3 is TGCAGCGTCTACAGGGTTTCGACCGGGGAGCTGTTTTTT. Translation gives CSVYRVSTGELFF.

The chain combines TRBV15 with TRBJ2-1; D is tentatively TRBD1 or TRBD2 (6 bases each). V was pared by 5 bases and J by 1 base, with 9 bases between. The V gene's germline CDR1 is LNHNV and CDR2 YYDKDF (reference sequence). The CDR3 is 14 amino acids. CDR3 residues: CATSGGGSYNEQFF. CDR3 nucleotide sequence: TGTGCCACCAGCGGAGGGGGTTCCTACAATGAGCAGTTCTTC.

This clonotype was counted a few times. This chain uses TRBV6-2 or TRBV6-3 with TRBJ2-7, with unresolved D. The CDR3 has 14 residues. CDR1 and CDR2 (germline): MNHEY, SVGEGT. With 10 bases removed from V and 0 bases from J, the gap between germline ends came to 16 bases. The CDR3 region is CATVSWGNSYEQYF. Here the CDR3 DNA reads TGTGCCACCGTCTCATGGGGTAACTCCTACGAGCAGTACTTC.